The clone carrying this TCR beta chain was seen just once. Its antigen is unidentified. The entry originates in a study of Graves' ophthalmopathy and Graves' hyperthyroidism. The overall study: Hyperthyroidism was considered stable when no ophthalmopathy appeared within 18 months of follow-up.

Amplification of the TCR beta CDR3 regions used RNA transcripts (as template). Second-round multiplex PCR came after first-round RT-PCR with HTBI primers. TCRdb independently ran MiXCR on the multiplex PCR reads; one entry per CDR3 protein. The sample contains roughly 1.1 million distinct CDR3 sequences, 35% to 40% of which appear only once. Study-level points and caveats: Most clonotypes expanded in thyroid above 0.001 frequency were present in blood too.

This TCR was recovered from an adult man with Graves' hyperthyroidism. Material: peripheral blood or thyroid tissue (not recorded which).

The CDR3: CASFTGHFNTEAFF. In DNA form, the CDR3 reads TGTGCCAGCTTTACCGGACACTTTAACACTGAAGCTTTCTTT. J is TRBJ1-1 and V is TRBV7-2, with D possibly TRBD1 on 5 matching bases. CDR3 length: 14 residues. Trimming took 8 bases from V and 2 from J, leaving 15 bases between them. Germline V gives CDR1 SGHTA, CDR2 FQGNSA.